The 14 T cell receptor beta chains reported below all come from one sample, sequenced in a study of blood T cells in healthy people across ages. Through a sample-barcoded 5' primer and a J-beta primer mix, a second PCR was run for roughly 6 to 12 cycles. Each CDR3 protein gets one entry after TCRdb re-called the 5' RACE reads with MiXCR. Of some 700,000 distinct CDR3 sequences listed, more than 40% were seen once; the top ten hold 20% to 25%. The sequenced sample was blood. These receptors all stem from a woman aged 60-70 years in good health.

A few counts support this clonotype. V is TRBV20-1 and J is TRBJ2-1; possible D gene TRBD1, 6 bases. Trimming took 3 bases from V and 8 from J, leaving 11 bases between them. The germline gives CDR1 DFQATT, CDR2 SNEGSKA (reference sequence). This CDR3 has 12 residues. Here the CDR3 DNA reads TGCAGTGCTAGCCCACAGGGCTATGAGCAGTTCTTC. Protein sequence: CSASPQGYEQFF.

This clonotype was observed at least ten times. The J gene is TRBJ2-7, the V gene TRBV7-2; 11 positions agree with TRBD2. V was clipped by 5 bases and J by 5 bases; unmatched bases: 8. Germline values: CDR1 SGHTA, CDR2 FQGNSA. CDR3 length equals 15 residues. The CDR3 nucleotides read TGTGCCAGCAGCCTACTAGCGGGAGAAGTCCACGAGCAGTACTTC. It encodes CASSLLAGEVHEQYF.

The V call is TRBV5-1, the J call TRBJ1-2, with D perhaps matching TRBD1 (6 bases). Looked up from germline, CDR1 is SGHRS and CDR2 is YFSETQ. Trimming stripped 0 bases from V and 4 bases from J, with 13 bases between. This CDR3 has 15 amino acids. The CDR3 spells CASSLEDRRVYGYTF. CDR3 bases: TGCGCCAGCAGCTTGGAGGACAGACGGGTCTATGGCTACACCTTC.

V gene TRBV20-1 combines with J gene TRBJ2-1, with 10 positions matching TRBD1. The CDR3 sequence is 14 residues long. Germline CDR1 reads DFQATT; CDR2 reads SNEGSKA (reference sequence). The ends lost 5 bases at V and 4 bases at J; junction bases unmatched: 5. The CDR3 reads CSALRTGGYNEQFF. The CDR3, as DNA: TGCAGTGCTCTTAGGACAGGGGGGTACAATGAGCAGTTCTTC.

In this sample, this clonotype turned up a few times. The J gene is TRBJ2-1, the V gene TRBV14; D not certain. Looked up from germline, CDR1 is SGHDN and CDR2 is FVKESK. V shed 3 bases and J shed 7 bases, with 16 bases lying between them. The CDR3 has 15 amino acids. The CDR3 protein is CASSHPWAHENEQFF. CDR3 sequence (DNA): TGTGCCAGCAGCCATCCATGGGCTCACGAGAATGAGCAGTTCTTC.

V and J are TRBV9 and TRBJ2-6, with 13 bases matching TRBD2. Germline trimming cut 3 bases from V and 4 bases from J; bases unmatched to any gene: 10. The CDR3 is 19 amino acids. Germline assignment: CDR1 SGDLS and CDR2 YYNGEE. CDR3 in amino acids: CASSDVLAGGPRGANVLTF. The CDR3 DNA reads as TGTGCCAGCAGCGACGTACTAGCGGGAGGGCCGAGGGGGGCCAACGTCCTGACTTTC. Variable domain in full (rest from reference TRBV9 and TRBJ2-6): DSGVTQTPKHLITATGQRVTLRCSPRSGDLSVYWYQQSLDQGLQFLIQYYNGEERAKGNILERFSAQQFPDLHSELNLSSLELGDSALYFCASSDVLAGGPRGANVLTFGAGSRLTVL.

This clonotype was detected only a few times. The chain is built from TRBV5-1 and TRBJ2-5, with no clear D. CDR1 is SGHRS, CDR2 YFSETQ, per germline. This CDR3 region has 13 residues. V lost 1 base and J lost 11, with 15 bases in between. In DNA form, the CDR3 reads TGCGCCAGCAGCTTGAGGCTGAACAATGAGCAGTACTTC. This encodes CASSLRLNNEQYF.

In DNA form, the CDR3 reads TGTGCCAGTCGGACTAGCGGGTCCCCTAGCACAGATACGCAGTATTTT. Translated, it gives CASRTSGSPSTDTQYF. The rearrangement links TRBV6-6 to TRBJ2-3, with 11 bases that match TRBD2. CDR3 length: 16 amino acids. Germline CDR1 and CDR2: MNHNY and SVGAGI (reference sequence). The V gene end was trimmed by 9 bases and the J gene end by 0 bases; junction bases not matched to a gene: 8.

This chain connects TRBV4-2 to TRBJ2-3, with TRBD2 matching over 7 bases. V shed 0 bases, J shed 2 bases, and the junction held 11 bases outside the gene matches. There are 18 residues in the CDR3. The germline V gene encodes CDR1 LGHNA and CDR2 YNFKEQ. The CDR3 here is CASSQDDTASGYTDTQYF. The CDR3 region has the DNA TGTGCCAGCAGCCAAGATGATACGGCTAGCGGATACACAGATACGCAGTATTTT.

The rearrangement links TRBV7-2 to TRBJ1-5; maybe TRBD1 (5 bases). The germline V and J ends were trimmed by 4 bases and 4 bases, with 14 bases remaining between them. The CDR3 is 15 amino acids. CDR1 is SGHTA and CDR2 is FQGNSA in the germline V gene. The CDR3 bases are TGTGCCAGCAGCTGGCGCCGGGACGGAAATCAGCCCCAGCATTTT. Translation gives CASSWRRDGNQPQHF.

In DNA form, the CDR3 reads TGTGCCAGCAGGGGACTAGCGGGAGGAGTCGAGCAGTACTTC. Protein product: CASRGLAGGVEQYF. V and J are TRBV2 and TRBJ2-5; TRBD2 aligns across 15 bases. The J call could be wrong; TRBJ2-7 is a better fit for the DNA end. The CDR3 loop spans 14 amino acids. Germline V gene lookup returns CDR1 SNHLY and CDR2 FYNNEI.

V usage is TRBV30 and J usage is TRBJ2-1; D is perhaps TRBD2 (6 bases). V lost 1 base, J lost 9 bases, and 13 bases lay in between. CDR1 is GTSNPN, CDR2 SVGIG, per germline (reference sequence). This CDR3 comprises 13 residues. DNA of the CDR3: TGTGCCTGGAGTGGCGGGGAGCCCACTGAGCAGTTCTTC. Translation gives CAWSGGEPTEQFF.

The rearrangement uses TRBV20-1 and TRBJ1-2; possibly TRBD1 for D (5 bases). Between the trimmed V and J ends, which lost 6 bases and 8 bases, there was a span of 16 bases. Per the germline V gene, CDR1 is DFQATT and CDR2 is SNEGSKA (reference sequence). The CDR3 sequence is 12 residues long. CDR3 residues: CSAQTETGGYTF. The DNA of the CDR3 is TGCAGTGCCCAGACAGAGACTGGAGGCTACACCTTC.

V usage is TRBV7-3 and J usage is TRBJ2-2; 11 nucleotides line up with TRBD2. The trim removed 5 bases at V and 5 bases at J, leaving 4 bases unmatched. The CDR3 runs 15 residues. Germline lookup yields CDR1 SGHTA and CDR2 FQGTGA. The CDR3 nucleotides are TGTGCCAGCAGCCCTAGCGGGAGGCGGACCGGGGAGCTGTTTTTT. Translating it yields CASSPSGRRTGELFF.